These 16 T cell receptor beta chains were sequenced from one sample in a study of neurological immune-mediated disorders. One entry per CDR3 protein, called by TCRdb with MiXCR from the 5' RACE reads. Here the sample spans around 94,000 distinct CDR3 sequences, around 3.4% being singletons. Sequenced input: PBMCs. All receptors derive from a woman between 18 and 29 years old with multiple sclerosis.

This clonotype was seen more than once but under ten times. Just one base apart from a much larger clone, this may be a read error. The chain links TRBV5-1 to TRBJ1-6; 7 positions match TRBD1. The CDR3 contains 16 residues. Germline V gene data show CDR1 as SGHRS and CDR2 as YFSETQ. The CDR3 region has the DNA TGCGCCAGCAGCTTGACGGGGCAGGGGGGTAATTCACACCTCCACTTT. Translating it yields CASSLTGQGGNSHLHF.

Comment on this clonotype: A much more abundant neighbour one base away suggests this may be a read error. The chain recombines TRBV19 with TRBJ1-3; D not resolved. Looked up from germline, CDR1 is LNHDA and CDR2 is SQIVND (reference sequence). The CDR3 contains 13 residues. The V end lost 5 bases, the J end lost 2 bases, and 7 bases lay between the germline ends. For the CDR3, the DNA is TGTGCCAGTAGTGTATCTCCTGGAAACACCATATATTTT. This sequence encodes CASSVSPGNTIYF.

The sample holds many counts of this clonotype. The chain is built from TRBV20-1 and TRBJ2-2; 7 bases match TRBD1. Germline values: CDR1 DFQATT, CDR2 SNEGSKA (reference sequence). Losses at the gene ends were 4 bases for V and 7 bases for J; bases not matched to a gene: 15. The CDR3 has 16 residues. This chain's CDR3 is CSAIRVDRESVGELFF. The CDR3, as DNA: TGCAGTGCTATAAGGGTCGACAGGGAATCGGTCGGGGAGCTGTTTTTT.

This clonotype was seen ten or more times. The V gene is TRBV5-1, the J gene TRBJ1-1, with unresolved D. The CDR3 extends over 15 amino acids. Germline loops: CDR1 SGHRS, CDR2 YFSETQ. The V and J ends lost 0 bases and 0 bases respectively, with 9 bases between them. The CDR3 here is CASSLARTMNTEAFF. CDR3 bases: TGCGCCAGCAGCTTGGCCAGAACCATGAACACTGAAGCTTTCTTT.

This clonotype has a count of ten or more. The chain combines TRBV5-1 with TRBJ1-1; 9 bases line up with TRBD1. The CDR3 is 14 residues long. In germline, CDR1 is SGHRS, CDR2 YFSETQ. The V and J ends lost 4 bases and 5 bases, in that order; junction bases with no gene match: 6. The CDR3 sequence: CASSKGQGRTEAFF. The DNA for the CDR3 is TGCGCCAGCAGCAAAGGACAGGGGAGGACTGAAGCTTTCTTT.

This clonotype was found many times. The chain links TRBV5-1 to TRBJ2-7; 7 bases are a match to TRBD1. Germline CDR1 reads SGHRS; CDR2 reads YFSETQ. The CDR3 totals 14 residues. Unmatched junction bases numbered 2, after V lost 0 bases and J lost 2 bases. The CDR3 coding sequence is TGCGCCAGCAGCTTGGGACAGGGACCCTACGAGCAGTACTTC. It translates to CASSLGQGPYEQYF.

This sequence joins TRBV12-3 or TRBV12-4 and TRBJ2-2, with D perhaps TRBD1 (5 bases). The CDR3 has 15 amino acids. Trimming removed 3 bases from V and 5 bases from J, with 13 bases in between. As DNA, the CDR3 is TGTGCCAGCAGTTTTGGAGACAGTAGAACCGGGGAGCTGTTTTTT. Amino acids: CASSFGDSRTGELFF.

This chain links TRBV18 with TRBJ1-3; no firm D call. The CDR3 is 12 residues long. Between the trimmed V and J ends, which lost 2 bases and 8 bases, there was a span of 7 bases. CDR1 and CDR2 (germline): KGHSH, LQKENI. In DNA, the CDR3 is TGTGCCAGCTCACCAGAAGCTTACACCATATATTTT. It codes for CASSPEAYTIYF.

This clonotype was found many times. The rearrangement uses TRBV5-5 and TRBJ2-5; TRBD1 matches 7 bases. The J segment lost 5 bases and the V segment lost 4 bases, leaving 8 bases of the junction unmatched. CDR1 is SGHKS, CDR2 YYEKEE, per germline (reference sequence). CDR3 size: 14 residues. In DNA form, the CDR3 reads TGTGCCAGCAGCACGGGACAGCCGGGGGAGACCCAGTACTTC. Translating it yields CASSTGQPGETQYF.

This clonotype came up many times. The V call is TRBV10-3, the J call TRBJ2-5; D gene unclear. With 8 bases removed from V and 5 bases from J, the gap between germline ends came to 9 bases. Germline CDR1 and CDR2: ENHRY and SYGVKD. This CDR3 comprises 11 residues. The chain's CDR3 is CAIGLGETQYF. The CDR3 region has the DNA TGTGCCATCGGTTTAGGGGAGACCCAGTACTTC.

The sample holds many counts of this clonotype. V and J are TRBV7-8 and TRBJ2-2; D gene ambiguous. Germline-derived CDR1 and CDR2 are SGHVS and FQNEAQ. CDR3 length: 13 residues. Between the trimmed V and J ends, which lost 6 bases and 6 bases, there was a span of 11 bases. The chain's CDR3 is CASRKDLAGELFF. In DNA, the CDR3 is TGTGCCAGCAGGAAGGATTTGGCCGGGGAGCTGTTTTTT.

This clonotype has ten or more counts. The rearrangement links TRBV5-6 to TRBJ2-5; D gene uncertain. This CDR3 has 14 amino acids. CDR1 is SGHDT and CDR2 is YYEEEE in the germline V gene. Trimming removed 5 bases from V and 0 bases from J, with 11 bases in between. This CDR3 reads CASRVDPYQETQYF. DNA for the CDR3: TGTGCCAGCAGGGTGGACCCGTACCAAGAGACCCAGTACTTC.

This clonotype was counted at least ten times. J is TRBJ2-2 and V is TRBV6-2 or TRBV6-3; tentative D call: TRBD2 (5 bases). With 5 bases removed from V and 5 bases from J, the gap between germline ends came to 30 bases. Germline CDR1 reads MNHEY; CDR2 reads SVGEGT. This CDR3 is built from 20 residues. The CDR3 DNA follows: TGTGCCAGCAGTGCCCCCGGCCGACGGGGAGCCCGGATGATTACCGGGGAGCTGTTTTTT. Amino acid sequence: CASSAPGRRGARMITGELFF.

This clonotype came up many times. This chain uses TRBV18 with TRBJ1-5, with 9 bases identical to TRBD1. V was pared by 2 bases and J by 5 bases, with 7 bases of the junction left unmatched. The CDR3 is made up of 16 amino acids. Germline-derived CDR1 and CDR2 are KGHSH and LQKENI. CDR3 loop: CASSPEPGQGYQPQHF. CDR3 in DNA: TGTGCCAGCTCACCAGAACCGGGACAGGGCTATCAGCCCCAGCATTTT.

The sample holds many counts of this clonotype. The chain is built from TRBV15 and TRBJ2-1, with 10 bases lining up with TRBD2. V shed 0 bases and J 4 bases; nucleotides not matched to a gene: 15. Germline loops: CDR1 LNHNV, CDR2 YYDKDF (reference sequence). The CDR3 runs 20 residues. In nucleotides, the CDR3 is TGTGCCACCAGCAGAGATCTGACCCTGCCCAGAGCGGGAGGGTACAATGAGCAGTTCTTC. Translating gives CATSRDLTLPRAGGYNEQFF.

At least ten counts were recorded for this clonotype. The chain employs TRBV5-1 and TRBJ2-7; weak D call: TRBD2 (6 bases). The CDR3 sequence is 14 residues long. Germline CDR1 and CDR2: SGHRS and YFSETQ. V shed 6 bases and J shed 2 bases, with 15 bases lying between them. DNA of the CDR3: TGCGCCAGCACCGGGGACTCGACTACCTACGAGCAGTACTTC. It translates to CASTGDSTTYEQYF.